Below are 5 T cell receptor beta chains sequenced from a single sample in a study of blood T cell repertoires in COVID-19. Some clones are missing from TCRdb's copy, which holds only in-frame ones; the method was immunoSEQ multiplex PCR. The repertoire holds roughly 120,000 clones, with more than 80% as singletons. Material for sequencing was peripheral blood. The source is a woman of 80 years or more with COVID-19, enrolled during active disease.

This chain connects TRBV29-1 to TRBJ2-1; D may be TRBD2 (6 bases). Looked up from germline, CDR1 is SQVTM and CDR2 is ANQGSEA. Trimming took off 6 bases at V and 1 base at J, with 22 bases between the two ends. This CDR3 contains 17 residues. The CDR3 coding sequence is TGCAGCGTCGGGAGAATATCGAGCGGAGGTTCCTACAATGAGCAGTTCTTC. It encodes CSVGRISSGGSYNEQFF.

J is TRBJ1-5 and V is TRBV6-5, with unresolved D. CDR1 and CDR2 from the germline V gene are MNHEY and SVGAGI. V was trimmed by 6 bases and J by 1 base, leaving 10 bases between them. This CDR3 is 14 amino acids long. The CDR3 DNA follows: TGTGCCAGCAGGCAGACAACCAGCAATCAGCCCCAGCATTTT. It codes for CASRQTTSNQPQHF.

A few counts support this clone. The chain combines TRBV7-2 with TRBJ2-3, with D maybe TRBD2 (5 bases). This CDR3 contains 18 residues. Germline assignment: CDR1 SGHTA and CDR2 FQGNSA. V gave up 5 bases and J gave up 4 bases, with 25 bases separating them. The CDR3 reads CASSPSGLGRVGADTQYF. Here the CDR3 DNA reads TGTGCCAGCAGCCCTAGTGGCCTTGGGCGGGTTGGAGCAGATACGCAGTATTTT.

The V gene is TRBV28, the J gene TRBJ2-3; 10 bases align to TRBD1. The CDR3 runs 17 residues. From germline, CDR1 is MDHEN and CDR2 SYDVKM. The junction had 13 bases not matched to a gene; V was cut back by 4 bases and J by 6 bases. The CDR3 region has the DNA TGTGCCAGCAGTTCGATCCGGGACAGGGGTCCAAAGGATACGCAGTATTTT. It translates to CASSSIRDRGPKDTQYF.

The chain is built from TRBV4-2 and TRBJ2-7; 8 bases map to TRBD1. The CDR3 spans 15 residues. V was pared by 5 bases and J by 4 bases, with 10 bases of the junction left unmatched. Per germline, CDR1 LGHNA and CDR2 YNFKEQ. CDR3 region: CASSFSTGEAYEQYF. In DNA, the CDR3 is TGTGCCAGCAGCTTCTCGACAGGGGAGGCTTACGAGCAGTACTTC.